Below are 14 T cell receptor beta chains sequenced from a single sample in a study of cytomegalovirus exposure and HLA in healthy donors. It was with 60 Vbeta and 13 Jbeta primers that the PCR ran. The table came from immunoSEQ multiplex PCR; TCRdb's copy has only in-frame clones and leaves some out. The sample includes approximately 100,000 clones. Sequencing input: PBMCs. These receptors all come from a man between 40 and 49 years old in good health and CMV-seronegative.

As regards this clone: The junction shows a germline mismatch at one end, possibly a read error. The rearrangement joins TRBV5-1 to TRBJ1-4; 12 bases match TRBD1. The germline CDR1 and CDR2 sequences are SGHRS and YFSETQ. The CDR3 is made up of 16 amino acids. The CDR3 here is CASRGTGGSINEKLFF. As DNA, the CDR3 is TGCGCGAGCAGAGGGACAGGGGGCTCTATTAATGAAAAACTGTTTTTT.

V gene TRBV10-3 combines with J gene TRBJ1-5; weak D call: TRBD1 (5 bases). The ends were cut back, 0 bases at V and 7 bases at J, with 13 bases in the middle. This CDR3 is built from 15 residues. The V gene's germline CDR1 is ENHRY and CDR2 SYGVKD. CDR3 coding DNA: TGTGCCATCAGTGAGTCGGACATGGATTTGCAGCCCCAGCATTTT. Protein: CAISESDMDLQPQHF.

This chain uses TRBV6-1 with TRBJ2-1; TRBD2 matches 9 bases. CDR1 and CDR2 from the germline V gene are MNHNS and SASEGT. The CDR3 runs 14 residues. The junction had 5 bases not matched to a gene; V was cut back by 5 bases and J by 6 bases. In DNA, the CDR3 is TGTGCCAGCAGTATAGCGGGAGTCGGCAATGAGCAGTTCTTC. Amino acids: CASSIAGVGNEQFF.

This chain connects TRBV7-6 to TRBJ2-1; 9 bases line up with TRBD1. Germline V gene lookup returns CDR1 SGHVS and CDR2 FNYEAQ. Trimming removed 5 bases from V and 4 bases from J; junction bases left unmatched: 12. The CDR3 extends over 17 amino acids. DNA of the CDR3: TGTGCCAGCAGCCAGATATCGGGACAGGGAGGATACAATGAGCAGTTCTTC. Translating it yields CASSQISGQGGYNEQFF.

The rearrangement joins TRBV7-2 to TRBJ1-2, with TRBD1 matching 7 bases. From germline, CDR1 is SGHTA and CDR2 FQGNSA. The ends lost 4 bases at V and 6 bases at J; junction bases unmatched: 5. There are 13 residues in the CDR3. This chain's CDR3 is CASSSQGFDGYTF. CDR3 sequence (DNA): TGTGCCAGCAGCTCACAGGGGTTTGATGGCTACACCTTC.

The V gene is TRBV7-9, the J gene TRBJ1-2; D possibly corresponds to TRBD1 (5 bases). Germline V gene sequence: CDR1 SEHNR, CDR2 FQNEAQ (reference sequence). The CDR3 extends over 15 amino acids. V lost 0 bases and J 2 bases, leaving 10 bases between the germline ends. The CDR3 protein is CASSLASGGNYGYTF. Here the CDR3 DNA reads TGTGCCAGCAGCTTAGCGTCCGGGGGAAACTATGGCTACACCTTC.

The V and J genes are TRBV11-2 and TRBJ2-5; the D gene is possibly TRBD2 (5 bases). Germline CDR1 and CDR2: SGHAT and FQNNGV. This CDR3 region has 15 residues. Trimming left V 3 bases short and J 1 base short, with 12 bases between. The DNA for the CDR3 is TGTGCCAGCAGCTTTTTGGACTCCGGCCAAGAGACCCAGTACTTC. Its translation is CASSFLDSGQETQYF.

As for this clone: The junction differs from germline at one of its ends, possibly a read error. The chain couples TRBV18 to TRBJ2-1, with D unclear. Germline-derived CDR1 and CDR2 are KGHSH and LQKENI. CDR3 length equals 15 residues. The chain's CDR3 is CASSSPKGVENEQFF. CDR3 nucleotides: TGTGCCAGCTCATCACCAAAAGGAGTGGAGAATGAGCAGTTCTTC.

The chain combines TRBV6-5 with TRBJ1-5; a possible D gene is TRBD1 (5 bases). Trimming left V 6 bases short and J 8 bases short, with 14 bases between. The CDR3 loop spans 13 amino acids. The germline gives CDR1 MNHEY, CDR2 SVGAGI. CDR3 protein: CASRSDRLKPQHF. CDR3 nucleotide sequence: TGTGCCAGCAGGTCTGACAGATTGAAGCCCCAGCATTTT.

The V call is TRBV4-3, the J call TRBJ2-1; TRBD1 aligns across 7 bases. This CDR3 spans 16 amino acids. Germline V gene sequence: CDR1 LGHNA, CDR2 YSLEER. With 0 bases clipped from V and 7 bases from J, the junction kept 9 bases outside the gene matches. In DNA, the CDR3 is TGCGCCAGCAGCCAAGAGCAACAGGGGCTAGTAAATGAGCAGTTCTTC. Its translation is CASSQEQQGLVNEQFF.

The genes are TRBV19 and TRBJ1-2, with D possibly being TRBD1 (6 bases). Per germline, CDR1 LNHDA and CDR2 SQIVND (reference sequence). The CDR3 has 12 residues. Trimming left V 6 bases short and J 6 bases short, with 11 bases between. The CDR3 DNA reads TGTGCCAGTAGAAAAGGACAGAATGGCTACACCTTC. As protein: CASRKGQNGYTF.

The CDR3 reads CATQQNMNTEAFF. The CDR3 DNA reads TGCGCCACACAACAGAACATGAACACTGAAGCTTTCTTT. The chain combines TRBV10-2 with TRBJ1-1, with D uncertain. This CDR3 has 13 amino acids. V lost 10 bases and J lost 0, with 12 bases in between. Germline CDR1 and CDR2: WSHSY and SAAADI.

The chain links TRBV6-6 to TRBJ1-4, with 7 nucleotides matching TRBD1. The CDR3 totals 15 residues. Germline CDR1 reads MNHNY; CDR2 reads SVGAGI (reference sequence). After removal of 4 bases from V and 8 bases from J, the junction contained 10 bases not matched to a gene. The CDR3 loop reads CASSLLAQGGEKLFF. CDR3 DNA: TGTGCCAGCAGTTTATTGGCGCAGGGGGGAGAAAAACTGTTTTTT.

Worth noting for this clone: At one end the junction does not follow the germline gene, possibly because of a read error. This rearrangement joins TRBV6-1 to TRBJ2-7; maybe TRBD1 (5 bases). Germline V gene lookup returns CDR1 MNHNS and CDR2 SASEGT. This CDR3 spans 14 amino acids. The CDR3 sequence: CASSGADDPYEQYF. The DNA for the CDR3 is TGTGCCAGTAGTGGGGCAGACGATCCCTACGAGCAGTACTTC.